This entry describes one T cell receptor beta chain. The target antigen is unknown. This entry belongs to a study of CD8+ T cells in alopecia areata. The CDR3 contains 16 residues. V lost 1 base, J lost 2 bases, and 13 bases lay in between. Looked up from germline, CDR1 is SNHLY and CDR2 is FYNNEI. cDNA reverse transcribed from extracted RNA served as the sequencing template. The repertoire was sequenced with immunoSEQ multiplex PCR; TCRdb's copy has only in-frame clones and lacks some. The sample has more than 95,000 clones; 47% are singletons. Study conclusions and caveats: Clonality was higher in lesional than normal scalp, especially in alopecia totalis/universalis. Tissue-resident alphabeta T cells belonging to normal skin likewise get sequenced within scalp specimens.

The sequence derives from a human donor with alopecia areata. The material sequenced was NKG2D-low CD8+ T cells sorted from blood. The V gene is TRBV2, the J gene TRBJ2-3; D is possibly TRBD2 (6 bases). The CDR3 bases are TGTGCCAGCAGTGAAGAGGAGGGACTCTCCACAGATACGCAGTATTTT. This codes for CASSEEEGLSTDTQYF.